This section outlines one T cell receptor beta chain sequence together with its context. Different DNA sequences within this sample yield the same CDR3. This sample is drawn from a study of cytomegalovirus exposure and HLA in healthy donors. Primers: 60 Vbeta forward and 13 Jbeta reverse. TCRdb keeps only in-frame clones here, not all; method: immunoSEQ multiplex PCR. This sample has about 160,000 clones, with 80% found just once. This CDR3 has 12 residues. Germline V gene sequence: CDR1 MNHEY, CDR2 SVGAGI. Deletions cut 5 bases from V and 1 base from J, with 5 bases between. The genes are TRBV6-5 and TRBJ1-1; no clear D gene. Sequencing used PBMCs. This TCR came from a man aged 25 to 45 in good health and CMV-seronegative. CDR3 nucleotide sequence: TGTGCCAGCAGTCGACAGAACACTGAAGCTTTCTTT. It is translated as CASSRQNTEAFF.